This is a list of T cell receptor beta chains from one sample in a study of PD-1 blockade in classical Hodgkin lymphoma. Libraries were prepared by immunoSEQ multiplex PCR; TCRdb keeps only in-frame clonotypes and omits some of them. The data show about 950 clones, approximately 80% seen once. The specimen comprised CD8+ T cells from blood, sampled at baseline. The receptor source for this set is a human donor with classical Hodgkin lymphoma. Both conserved end residues are part of each CDR3.

TRBV30	CAWRRGYEQYF
TRBV4-2	CASSQEKSGSPHEQYF
TRBV27	CASSFSGAVSYEQYF
TRBV19	CASSMFQGAVTGELFF
TRBV2	CASSEVQGTEAFF
TRBV19	CASSLDGHATDTQYF
TRBV19	CASSIGTDTQYF
TRBV29-1	CSVGGTPKNTGELFF
TRBV7-8	CASSFGEQGGLGAFF
TRBV7-8	CASSLVSQNEQFF
TRBV10-3	CAISEPGEGKKRTSGGYTDTQYF
TRBV27	CASSLVAGSTDTQYF
TRBV19	CASSMWQGGLNEKLFF
TRBV2	CASSEYTGVNEQYF
TRBV18	CASSTVGGGPYEQYF
TRBV11-2	CASSFTGKPDTQYF
TRBV10-2	CASSDFYEQYF
TRBV27	CASSPLQGSYYEQYF
TRBV29-1	CSVEALTGMDEQFF
TRBV2	CASSETGGTEAFF
TRBV29-1	CSVEEKRPEQFF
TRBV19	CASSLGNTEAFF
TRBV21-1	CASSNEGTSGVYEQYF
TRBV5-4	CASSSLAGPGYEQYF
TRBV19	CASSISLGQGPVYYSGNTIYF
TRBV4-1	CASSARDREGEKLFF
TRBV13	CASRPLENTIYF
TRBV19	CASSIGSQQYF
TRBV5-4	CASSLWTSGADTQYF
TRBV10-2	CASTLGPIDTQYF
TRBV10-2	CASSGGGWYEQYF